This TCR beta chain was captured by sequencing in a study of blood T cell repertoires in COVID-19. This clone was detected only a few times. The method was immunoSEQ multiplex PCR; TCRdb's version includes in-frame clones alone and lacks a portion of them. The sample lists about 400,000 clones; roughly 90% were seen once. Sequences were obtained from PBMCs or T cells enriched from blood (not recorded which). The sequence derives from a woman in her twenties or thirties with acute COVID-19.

The CDR3 sequence: CASSQIPGLHTSYEQYF. Written as DNA, the CDR3 is TGCGCCAGCAGCCAAATACCGGGACTACATACCTCCTACGAGCAGTACTTC. The rearrangement uses TRBV4-1 and TRBJ2-7; 7 positions agree with TRBD2. V gave up 2 bases and J gave up 0 bases; unmatched junction bases: 10. Looked up from germline, CDR1 is MGHRA and CDR2 is YSYEKL. The CDR3 loop spans 17 amino acids.